These 19 T cell receptor beta chains came from one sample sequenced in a study of molecular identifiers for immune sequencing clone quantification. TCRdb re-called the PCR reads through MiXCR, storing one row per CDR3 protein. Of more than 450,000 distinct CDR3 sequences in the sample, around a fifth were seen once. The sequenced material came from naive CD8+ T cells from blood, with Jurkat cell RNA spiked in. Subset meaning: FACS-sorted CD8+CD4-CCR7+CD45RA+ naive T cells. These receptors originate from a human donor in good health. Some libraries in this study had Jurkat cell RNA spiked in.

The chain carries TRBV7-9 and TRBJ2-1; 7 bases map to TRBD1. V lost 11 bases to trimming and J lost 3 bases; unmatched junction nucleotides: 7. CDR1 and CDR2 (germline): SEHNR, FQNEAQ (reference sequence). The CDR3 covers 13 residues. The CDR3 spells CAGVRDSYNEQFF. The CDR3 DNA follows: TGTGCCGGGGTCCGGGACAGCTACAATGAGCAGTTCTTC.

This clonotype appeared many times. This chain links TRBV7-6 with TRBJ1-5; D is undetermined. The CDR3 runs 13 residues. V dropped 4 bases and J dropped 7 bases, with 11 bases sitting between them. Germline CDR1 reads SGHVS; CDR2 reads FNYEAQ. CDR3: CASSSSARQPQHF. CDR3 DNA: TGTGCCAGCAGCTCGTCCGCGAGACAGCCCCAGCATTTT. The entire variable domain, with the rest obtained from reference TRBV7-6 and TRBJ1-5, is as follows: GAGVSQSPRYKVTKRGQDVALRCDPISGHVSLYWYRQALGQGPEFLTYFNYEAQQDKSGLPNDRFSAERPEGSISTLTIQRTEQRDSAMYRCASSSSARQPQHFGDGTRLSIL.

This clonotype was detected ten times or more. The chain couples TRBV20-1 to TRBJ2-7; the D gene could be TRBD1 or TRBD2 (6 bases each). V lost 2 bases and J 0 bases, leaving 11 bases between the germline ends. Germline V gives CDR1 DFQATT, CDR2 SNEGSKA (reference sequence). The CDR3 has 14 residues. Here the CDR3 reads CSARRGVSSYEQYF. The CDR3 nucleotides read TGCAGTGCTAGAAGGGGGGTGAGCTCCTACGAGCAGTACTTC.

This clonotype was observed many times. The rearrangement joins TRBV4-3 to TRBJ2-3; either TRBD1 or TRBD2 may supply D (5 bases each). CDR3 size: 15 residues. Trimming pared 1 base from V and 4 bases from J, leaving 12 bases between. CDR1 and CDR2 (germline): LGHNA, YSLEER. The CDR3 DNA is TGCGCCAGCAGCCAAGGGGACGTTGGCGCAGATACGCAGTATTTT. Protein sequence: CASSQGDVGADTQYF.

The genes are TRBV12-3 or TRBV12-4 and TRBJ2-2, with TRBD2 matching 8 bases. V trimming: 8 bases; J trimming: 0 bases; junction bases outside the gene matches: 8. The CDR3 sequence is 16 residues long. CDR3 region: CASGIGGGTNTGELFF. The CDR3 nucleotides read TGTGCCAGCGGAATAGGCGGGGGGACGAACACCGGGGAGCTGTTTTTT.

This clonotype was found a few times. The CDR3 DNA is TGTGCCAGCAGCCAAAGCAAGTGGGGGAACACTGAAGCTTTCTTT. Encoded protein: CASSQSKWGNTEAFF. The chain combines TRBV14 with TRBJ1-1; D remains ambiguous. Germline assignment: CDR1 SGHDN and CDR2 FVKESK. The CDR3 is 15 residues long. V was clipped by 2 bases and J by 1 base, with 11 bases between them.

A few counts support this clonotype. This chain joins TRBV30 and TRBJ2-1; D call uncertain. The CDR3 sequence is 12 residues long. V was clipped by 4 bases and J by 6 bases, with 10 bases between them. Germline V gene sequence: CDR1 GTSNPN, CDR2 SVGIG (reference sequence). The CDR3 region is CAWTLDGNEQFF. The DNA for the CDR3 is TGTGCCTGGACCCTAGACGGCAATGAGCAGTTCTTC.

This clonotype was picked up a small number of times. This chain joins TRBV11-3 and TRBJ2-1, with 8 bases that match TRBD2. In germline, CDR1 is SGHNT, CDR2 YENEEA. V gave up 4 bases and J gave up 2 bases; unmatched junction bases: 4. The CDR3 extends over 15 amino acids. The CDR3 DNA reads as TGTGCCAGCAGCTCACGGACTAGCCCCTACAATGAGCAGTTCTTC. This gives the protein CASSSRTSPYNEQFF.

This clonotype has at least ten counts. This sequence joins TRBV27 and TRBJ2-7, with D unclear. CDR1 is MNHEY and CDR2 is SMNVEV in the germline V gene (reference sequence). The CDR3 spans 13 residues. Trimming shortened V by 2 bases and J by 2 bases, and 7 bases separated the two germline ends. The CDR3 DNA is TGTGCCAGCAGTTTAAGGAGCCCCTACGAGCAGTACTTC. Translated, it gives CASSLRSPYEQYF.

The sample holds a few counts of this clonotype. The chain is built from TRBV3-1 and TRBJ1-1, with a tentative D call TRBD1 (5 bases). The germline CDR1 and CDR2 sequences are LGHDT and YNNKEL (reference sequence). The length of the CDR3 is 16 residues. V lost 1 base and J 0 bases, leaving 12 bases between the germline ends. The CDR3 nucleotides are TGTGCCAGCAGCCAAGTCGGAGGGGCCATGAACACTGAAGCTTTCTTT. This codes for CASSQVGGAMNTEAFF.

This clonotype was detected ten times or more. CDR3 DNA sequence: TGTGCCAGCAGCCTCGAACAGGGGGCATTCGAAGCTTTCTTT. It codes for CASSLEQGAFEAFF. This rearrangement joins TRBV9 to TRBJ1-1, with 9 positions matching TRBD1. In germline, CDR1 is SGDLS, CDR2 YYNGEE. This CDR3 has 14 residues. V gave up 4 bases and J gave up 8 bases; unmatched junction bases: 9.

This clonotype was picked up a small number of times. The CDR3 nucleotides are TGTGCCACCAGGGGACAACAGAACACTGAAGCTTTCTTT. As protein: CATRGQQNTEAFF. The chain employs TRBV24-1 and TRBJ1-1, with D possibly TRBD1 on 6 matching bases. V dropped 7 bases and J dropped 1 base, with 9 bases sitting between them. Germline V gene lookup returns CDR1 KGHDR and CDR2 SFDVKD. CDR3 length: 13 amino acids.

About this clonotype itself: One junction end does not reproduce the germline sequence, and a read error may be involved. This rearrangement joins TRBV27 to TRBJ2-1, with 14 bases identical to TRBD2. The V gene's germline CDR1 is MNHEY and CDR2 SMNVEV (reference sequence). The CDR3 extends over 16 amino acids. The CDR3 protein is CASSLERLAGGLEQLF. CDR3 nucleotides: TGTGCCAGCAGTTTAGAACGACTAGCGGGAGGGCTTGAGCAGCTCTTC.

The chain links TRBV12-3 or TRBV12-4 to TRBJ2-5; no clear D. Deletions cut 8 bases from V and 0 bases from J, with 19 bases between. The CDR3 totals 16 residues. CDR3 protein: CASGASHGRYQETQYF. CDR3 DNA: TGTGCCAGCGGAGCTTCTCACGGGCGGTACCAAGAGACCCAGTACTTC.

The gene calls are TRBV12-3 or TRBV12-4 and TRBJ2-2; D might be TRBD1 (5 bases). Between the trimmed V and J ends, which lost 6 bases and 6 bases, there was a span of 11 bases. CDR3 length: 13 amino acids. CDR3 DNA: TGTGCCAGCAGGCAGGGCGTTCCCGGGGAGCTGTTTTTT. Amino acid sequence: CASRQGVPGELFF.

The table lists this clonotype with many counts. Here the CDR3 reads CASSGPGTRSPPDTQYF. CDR3 bases: TGTGCCAGCAGTGGTCCCGGGACTAGATCTCCGCCAGATACGCAGTATTTT. The chain links TRBV6-1 to TRBJ2-3; TRBD2 matches 8 bases. This CDR3 is 17 amino acids long. The trim removed 4 bases at V and 4 bases at J, leaving 13 bases unmatched. Germline V gives CDR1 MNHNS, CDR2 SASEGT.

There are many counts of this clonotype. The J gene is TRBJ2-7, the V gene TRBV5-6; D possibly uses TRBD1 or TRBD2 (6 bases each). Germline loops: CDR1 SGHDT, CDR2 YYEEEE. The CDR3 contains 21 residues. Trimming took 5 bases from V and 4 from J, leaving 37 bases between them. The CDR3 is CASSDPGTWSRDLTSWYEQYF. As DNA, the CDR3 is TGTGCCAGCAGTGATCCCGGGACATGGTCCAGGGATCTTACTAGCTGGTACGAGCAGTACTTC.

This clonotype was observed many times. The chain uses TRBV4-3 and TRBJ2-2; the D is unclear. CDR1 and CDR2 (germline): LGHNA, YSLEER. V was trimmed by 3 bases and J by 2 bases, leaving 7 bases between them. This CDR3 spans 14 amino acids. CDR3: CASSHVTNTGELFF. In nucleotides, the CDR3 is TGCGCCAGCAGCCATGTGACTAACACCGGGGAGCTGTTTTTT.

For this clonotype: Being one base from a much bigger clone, this may be a read error. The final CDR3 position lacks the conserved phenylalanine or tryptophan, pointing to a likely read error. The chain combines TRBV9 with TRBJ1-1; D not certain. CDR3 length: 14 amino acids. The germline gives CDR1 SGDLS, CDR2 YYNGEE. V dropped 0 bases and J dropped 11 bases, with 17 bases sitting between them. CDR3 bases: TGTGCCAGCAGCGTAGCCTCTAACGGGGATGGGGCTTTCTCT. Translating it yields CASSVASNGDGAFS.